This TCR beta chain was recovered during a study of shared clonotypes between healthy human individuals. CDR3 length: 16 residues. Germline values: CDR1 ENHRY, CDR2 SYGVKD. Trimming at V came to 0 bases and at J to 2 bases, leaving 6 bases not matched to a gene. The protocol was immunoSEQ multiplex PCR, while the TCRdb copy is restricted to in-frame clones and leaves out a portion. The sample has about a million clones; about 77% are singletons. The receptor's source is a man younger than 30 in good health. The sample taken for sequencing was memory CD4+ T cells sorted from blood. Subset: CD45RA-negative fraction. The genes are TRBV10-3 and TRBJ2-7; 8 nucleotides match TRBD2. CDR3 sequence (DNA): TGTGCCATCAGTGAGTCGGCTAGCGGGTCCCCCTACGAGCAGTACTTC. The encoded protein is CAISESASGSPYEQYF.